This T cell receptor beta chain was recovered during a study of shared clonotypes between healthy human individuals. The repertoire was sequenced with immunoSEQ multiplex PCR; TCRdb's copy has only in-frame clones and lacks some. The repertoire has about half a million clones, approximately 71% of them found once; the top ten carry approximately 12%. Trimming pared 0 bases from V and 3 bases from J, leaving 5 bases between. CDR1 and CDR2 from the germline V gene are SGHDN and FVKESK. This CDR3 region has 13 residues. Sequencing was carried out using PBMCs. The V and J genes are TRBV14 and TRBJ1-1; D is unclear. The receptor was derived from a woman aged 40 to 50 in good health. Some clones in this sample may be carry-over from other donors' samples. The CDR3 DNA reads TGTGCCAGCAGCCAAGAGGAGCACACTGAAGCTTTCTTT. The encoded protein is CASSQEEHTEAFF.